Listed below are T cell receptor beta chains from one sample, sequenced in a study of blood T cell repertoires in COVID-19. Some clones are missing from TCRdb's copy, which holds only in-frame ones; the method was immunoSEQ multiplex PCR. The data contain approximately 290,000 clones, about 80% of them singletons. Sequences were obtained from peripheral blood. These receptors were obtained from a person aged 65 to 85 with COVID-19, enrolled during active disease. Each CDR3 is given with its conserved first and last residue. Each record gives: CDR3 length, V gene, D gene, clone size, J gene, CDR3 protein, CDR3 DNA. The D gene is left open where the match is weak. Rows give clone size only sometimes, using once, few, many, or a class for an expanded clone.

13,TRBV27,NA,NA,TRBJ2-3,CASSKGVTDTQYF,TGTGCCAGCAGTAAGGGGGTCACAGATACGCAGTATTTT
16,TRBV5-1,TRBD1,once,TRBJ1-5,CASSLEATGGSQPQHF,TGCGCCAGCAGCTTGGAGGCCACAGGGGGATCTCAGCCCCAGCATTTT
15,TRBV3-1/TRBV3-2,TRBD2,few,TRBJ2-3,CASSFWTSEADTQYF,TGTGCCAGCAGCTTTTGGACTAGTGAGGCAGATACGCAGTATTTT
14,TRBV19,TRBD2,NA,TRBJ2-2,CASQSGTYTGELFF,TGTGCCAGCCAGAGCGGGACGTACACCGGGGAGCTGTTTTTT
15,TRBV30,NA,NA,TRBJ2-2,CAWSVLVAVTGELFF,TGTGCCTGGAGTGTACTGGTAGCGGTGACCGGGGAGCTGTTTTTT
15,TRBV5-4,TRBD1,NA,TRBJ1-1,CASSLTGVLYTEAFF,TGTGCCAGCTCTTTAACAGGGGTTTTGTACACTGAAGCTTTCTTT
15,TRBV3-1/TRBV3-2,NA,NA,TRBJ1-3,CASRDQGNRGNTIYF,TGTGCCAGCAGAGACCAGGGGAACAGAGGAAACACCATATATTTT
14,TRBV7-2,TRBD1,NA,TRBJ2-1,CASSLGAQGNEQFF,TGTGCCAGCAGCTTAGGGGCACAGGGGAATGAGCAGTTCTTC
15,TRBV19,TRBD1,once,TRBJ1-2,CASSIIVGTGYGYTF,TGTGCCAGTAGTATAATCGTCGGGACAGGCTATGGCTACACCTTC
15,TRBV5-4,NA,NA,TRBJ1-1,CASSLARQMNTEAFF,TGTGCCAGCAGCTTGGCCCGACAGATGAACACTGAAGCTTTCTTT
15,TRBV5-8,TRBD1,NA,TRBJ1-2,CASSRLGTALYGYTF,TGTGCCAGCAGCCGATTAGGGACAGCCCTCTATGGCTACACCTTC
14,TRBV2,NA,NA,TRBJ1-5,CASSRTKVVQPQHF,TGTGCCAGCAGTAGGACAAAGGTGGTTCAGCCCCAGCATTTT
12,TRBV18,TRBD2,NA,TRBJ2-7,CASSTSSGSEYF,TGTGCCAGCTCAACTTCTAGCGGGAGCGAGTACTTC
16,TRBV4-1,NA,NA,TRBJ1-6,CASSQEGAATNSPLHF,TGCGCCAGCAGCCAAGAAGGGGCAGCGACTAATTCACCCCTCCACTTT
15,TRBV10-2,TRBD1,NA,TRBJ1-3,CASRAGGVSGNTIYF,TGCGCCAGCAGGGCAGGGGGCGTTAGTGGAAACACCATATATTTT
16,TRBV1,NA,NA,TRBJ2-3,CTSSQVGLAAPDTQYF,TGCACCAGCAGCCAAGTTGGACTAGCGGCACCGGATACGCAGTATTTT
13,TRBV29-1,TRBD2,NA,TRBJ2-2,CSVKREATGELFF,TGCAGCGTTAAGCGGGAGGCTACCGGGGAGCTGTTTTTT
14,TRBV6-2/TRBV6-3,TRBD2,NA,TRBJ2-3,CASSYQRGGDTQYF,TGTGCCAGCAGTTACCAGCGGGGTGGAGATACGCAGTATTTT
13,TRBV9,TRBD1,once,TRBJ2-5,CASSVRQGETQYF,TGTGCCAGCAGCGTAAGACAGGGGGAGACCCAGTACTTC
13,TRBV29-1,TRBD1,few,TRBJ1-3,CSARGTGINTIYF,TGCAGCGCCAGGGGGACAGGGATCAACACCATATATTTT
20,TRBV9,NA,NA,TRBJ1-5,CASSVEYWELWRKFNQPQHF,TGTGCCAGCAGCGTAGAATATTGGGAGTTGTGGAGAAAATTCAATCAGCCCCAGCATTTT
15,TRBV28,TRBD1,few,TRBJ1-5,CASSFIGQGNQPQHF,TGTGCCAGCAGTTTCATAGGACAGGGCAATCAGCCCCAGCATTTT
13,TRBV5-1,TRBD1,once,TRBJ1-1,CASSPGQAPEAFF,TGCGCCAGCAGTCCTGGACAGGCCCCTGAAGCTTTCTTT
14,TRBV5-4,NA,NA,TRBJ2-7,CASSSGTLSYEQYF,TGTGCCAGCAGCTCTGGGACATTAAGCTACGAGCAGTACTTC
16,TRBV7-2,NA,NA,TRBJ1-2,CASSTGGNRRFYGYTF,TGTGCCAGCAGCACCGGCGGGAACAGGCGTTTCTATGGCTACACCTTC
20,TRBV21-1,NA,once,TRBJ1-6,CASSKKREPPGDSYNSPLHF,TGTGCCAGCAGCAAAAAAAGGGAGCCTCCCGGGGACTCCTATAATTCACCCCTCCACTTT
14,TRBV27,NA,NA,TRBJ2-2,CASRTDRYTGELFF,TGTGCCAGCAGGACGGACAGATACACCGGGGAGCTGTTTTTT
15,TRBV7-2,TRBD1,few,TRBJ1-5,CASSSGQGANQPQHF,TGTGCCAGCAGCTCCGGGCAGGGGGCGAATCAGCCCCAGCATTTT
16,TRBV28,TRBD2,few,TRBJ2-5,CASSWSGFAGEETQYF,TGTGCCAGCAGTTGGTCTGGGTTCGCGGGGGAAGAGACCCAGTACTTC
14,TRBV7-9,TRBD1,NA,TRBJ2-3,CASSPRTGSDTQYF,TGTGCCAGCAGCCCAAGGACAGGGTCAGATACGCAGTATTTT
16,TRBV18,TRBD1,NA,TRBJ1-1,CASSPVDRGRGTEAFF,TGTGCCAGCTCACCAGTCGACAGGGGGCGGGGGACTGAAGCTTTCTTT
15,TRBV4-3,TRBD1,NA,TRBJ2-7,CASSQTFGTGREQYF,TGCGCCAGCAGCCAAACCTTCGGGACAGGCAGGGAGCAGTACTTC
15,TRBV9,NA,NA,TRBJ2-1,CASSSNRVGLNEQFF,TGTGCCAGCAGCAGCAACAGGGTAGGATTGAATGAGCAGTTCTTC
16,TRBV6-5,NA,NA,TRBJ1-1,CASSYSSRGLATEAFF,TGTGCCAGCAGTTACTCGAGCCGGGGACTTGCCACTGAAGCTTTCTTT
13,TRBV6-5,NA,NA,TRBJ2-2,CASSFLAPGELFF,TGTGCCAGCAGCTTCCTAGCTCCCGGGGAGCTGTTTTTT
16,TRBV4-3,NA,NA,TRBJ1-1,CASSQDRGGLNTEAFF,TGCGCCAGCAGCCAAGATAGGGGTGGATTGAACACTGAAGCTTTCTTT